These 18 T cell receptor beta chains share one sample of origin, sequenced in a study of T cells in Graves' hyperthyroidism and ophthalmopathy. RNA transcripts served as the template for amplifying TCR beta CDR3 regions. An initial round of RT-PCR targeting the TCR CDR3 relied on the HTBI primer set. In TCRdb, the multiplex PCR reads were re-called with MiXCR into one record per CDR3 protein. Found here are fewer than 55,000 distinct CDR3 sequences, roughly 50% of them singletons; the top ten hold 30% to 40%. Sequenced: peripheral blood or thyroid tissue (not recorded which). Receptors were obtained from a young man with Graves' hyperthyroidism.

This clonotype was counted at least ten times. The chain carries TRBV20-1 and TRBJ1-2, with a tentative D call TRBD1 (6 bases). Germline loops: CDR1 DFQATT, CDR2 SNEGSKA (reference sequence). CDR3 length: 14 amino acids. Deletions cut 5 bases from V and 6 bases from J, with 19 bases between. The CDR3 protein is CSASGGGVVNGYTF. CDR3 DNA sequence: TGCAGTGCTTCCGGGGGGGGCGTCGTGAATGGCTACACCTTC.

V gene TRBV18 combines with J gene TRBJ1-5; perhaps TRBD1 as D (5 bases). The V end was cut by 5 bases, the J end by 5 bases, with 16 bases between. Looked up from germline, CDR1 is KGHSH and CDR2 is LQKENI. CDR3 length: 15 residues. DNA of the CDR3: TGTGCCAGCTCAAGCACCGGGGCATGGGATCAGCCCCAGCATTTT. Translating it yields CASSSTGAWDQPQHF.

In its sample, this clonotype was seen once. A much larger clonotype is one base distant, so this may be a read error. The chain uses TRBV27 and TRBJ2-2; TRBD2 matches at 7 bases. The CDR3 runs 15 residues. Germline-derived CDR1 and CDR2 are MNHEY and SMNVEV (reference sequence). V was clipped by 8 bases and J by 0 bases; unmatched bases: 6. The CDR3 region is CASGRAGANTGELFF. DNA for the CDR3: TGTGCCAGCGGCCGGGCGGGGGCGAACACCGGGGAGCTGTTTTTT.

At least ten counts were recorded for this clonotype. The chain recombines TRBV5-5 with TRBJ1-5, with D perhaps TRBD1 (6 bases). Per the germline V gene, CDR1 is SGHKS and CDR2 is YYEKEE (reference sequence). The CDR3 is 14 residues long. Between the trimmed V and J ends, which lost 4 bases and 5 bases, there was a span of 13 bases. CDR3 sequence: CASSPGQRDQPQHF. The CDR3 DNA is TGTGCCAGCAGCCCTGGACAGAGGGATCAGCCCCAGCATTTT.

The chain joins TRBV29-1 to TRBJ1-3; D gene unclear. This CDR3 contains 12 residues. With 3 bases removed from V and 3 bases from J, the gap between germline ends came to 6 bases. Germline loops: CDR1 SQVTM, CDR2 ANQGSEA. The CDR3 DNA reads TGCAGCGTTGACCTCGGTGGAAACACCATATATTTT. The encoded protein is CSVDLGGNTIYF. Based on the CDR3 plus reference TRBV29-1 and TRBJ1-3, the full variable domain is SAVISQKPSRDICQRGTSLTIQCQVDSQVTMMFWYRQQPGQSLTLIATANQGSEATYESGFVIDKFPISRPNLTFSTLTVSNMSPEDSSIYLCSVDLGGNTIYFGEGSWLTVV.

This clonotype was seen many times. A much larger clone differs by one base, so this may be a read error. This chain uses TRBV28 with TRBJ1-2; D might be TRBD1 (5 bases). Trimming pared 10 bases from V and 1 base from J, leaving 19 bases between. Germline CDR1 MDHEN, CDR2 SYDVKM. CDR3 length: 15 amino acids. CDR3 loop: CANRRLAALNYGYTF. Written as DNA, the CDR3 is TGTGCCAACAGGCGCCTTGCGGCACTTAACTATGGCTACACCTTC.

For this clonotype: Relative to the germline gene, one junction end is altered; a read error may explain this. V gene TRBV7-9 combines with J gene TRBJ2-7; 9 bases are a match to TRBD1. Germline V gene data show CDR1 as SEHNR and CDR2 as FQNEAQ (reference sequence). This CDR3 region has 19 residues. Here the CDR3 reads CARSNTGGANSIISYEQYF. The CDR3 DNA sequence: TGCGCCCGCAGCAATACAGGGGGCGCGAACTCGATTATTTCCTACGAGCAGTACTTC.

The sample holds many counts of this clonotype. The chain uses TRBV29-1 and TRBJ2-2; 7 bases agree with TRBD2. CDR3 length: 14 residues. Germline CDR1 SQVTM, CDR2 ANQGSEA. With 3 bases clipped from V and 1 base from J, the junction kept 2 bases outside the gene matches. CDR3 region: CSVDSGGNTGELFF. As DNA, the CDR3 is TGCAGCGTTGACTCGGGAGGGAACACCGGGGAGCTGTTTTTT.

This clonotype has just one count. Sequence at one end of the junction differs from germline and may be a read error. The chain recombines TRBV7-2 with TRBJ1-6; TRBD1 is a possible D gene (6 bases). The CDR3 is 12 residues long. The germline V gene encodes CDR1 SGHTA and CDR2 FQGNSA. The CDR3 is CGSGGYNSPLYF. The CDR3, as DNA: TGTGGCAGCGGGGGCTATAATTCACCCCTCTACTTT.

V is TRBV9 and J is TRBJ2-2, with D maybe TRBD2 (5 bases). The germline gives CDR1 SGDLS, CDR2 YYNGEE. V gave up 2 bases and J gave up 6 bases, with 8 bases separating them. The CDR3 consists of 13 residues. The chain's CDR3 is CASSVAGPGELFF. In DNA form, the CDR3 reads TGTGCCAGCAGCGTGGCGGGCCCCGGGGAGCTGTTTTTT. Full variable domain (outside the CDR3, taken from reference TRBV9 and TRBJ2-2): DSGVTQTPKHLITATGQRVTLRCSPRSGDLSVYWYQQSLDQGLQFLIQYYNGEERAKGNILERFSAQQFPDLHSELNLSSLELGDSALYFCASSVAGPGELFFGEGSRLTVL.

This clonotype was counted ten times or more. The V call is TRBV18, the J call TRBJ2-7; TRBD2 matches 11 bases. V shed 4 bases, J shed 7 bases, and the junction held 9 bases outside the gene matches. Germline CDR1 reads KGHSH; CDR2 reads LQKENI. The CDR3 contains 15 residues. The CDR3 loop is CASSRLAGGAGEQYF. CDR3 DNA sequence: TGTGCCAGCTCACGGCTAGCGGGAGGAGCGGGTGAGCAGTACTTC.

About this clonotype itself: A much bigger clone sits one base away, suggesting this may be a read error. CDR3 nucleotide sequence: TGTGCCAGTAGTATGATCCTAGGCCTGGACGTACACTCTGGGGCCAACGTCCTGACTTTC. Translating it yields CASSMILGLDVHSGANVLTF. The rearrangement links TRBV19 to TRBJ2-6; D is uncertain. The CDR3 runs to 20 residues. Trimming pared 3 bases from V and 0 bases from J, leaving 21 bases between. The germline CDR1 and CDR2 sequences are LNHDA and SQIVND (reference sequence). Using reference TRBV19 and TRBJ2-6 for the parts outside the CDR3, the full variable domain is DGGITQSPKYLFRKEGQNVTLSCEQNLNHDAMYWYRQDPGQGLRLIYYSQIVNDFQKGDIAEGYSVSREKKESFPLTVTSAQKNPTAFYLCASSMILGLDVHSGANVLTFGAGSRLTVL.

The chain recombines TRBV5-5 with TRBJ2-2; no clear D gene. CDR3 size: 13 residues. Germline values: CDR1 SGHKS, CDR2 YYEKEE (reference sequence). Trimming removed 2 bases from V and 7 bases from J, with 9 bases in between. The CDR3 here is CASSLVVGGELFF. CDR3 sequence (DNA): TGTGCCAGCAGCTTAGTTGTGGGCGGGGAGCTGTTTTTT.

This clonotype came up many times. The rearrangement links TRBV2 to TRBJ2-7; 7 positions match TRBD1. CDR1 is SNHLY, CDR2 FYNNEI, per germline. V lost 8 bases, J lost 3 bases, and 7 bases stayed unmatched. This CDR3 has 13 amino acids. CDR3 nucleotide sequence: TGTGCCAGCTGCCGGGACAGTCACTACGAGCAGTACTTC. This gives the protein CASCRDSHYEQYF.

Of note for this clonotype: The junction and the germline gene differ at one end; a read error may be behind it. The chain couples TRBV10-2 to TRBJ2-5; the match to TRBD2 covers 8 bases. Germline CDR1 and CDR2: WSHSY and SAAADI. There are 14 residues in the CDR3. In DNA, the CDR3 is TGCGCCAGCAGTGGACTAGCGACCCAAGAGGCCCAGTACTTC. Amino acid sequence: CASSGLATQEAQYF.

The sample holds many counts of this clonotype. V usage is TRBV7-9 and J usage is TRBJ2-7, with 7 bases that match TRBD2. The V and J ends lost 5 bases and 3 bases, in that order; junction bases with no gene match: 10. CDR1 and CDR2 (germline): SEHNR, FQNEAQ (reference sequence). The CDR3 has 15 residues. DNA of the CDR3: TGTGCCAGCAGCGCTAGTGGGGGGGGACGCTACGAGCAGTACTTC. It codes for CASSASGGGRYEQYF. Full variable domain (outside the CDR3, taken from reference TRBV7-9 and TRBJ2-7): DTGVSQNPRHKITKRGQNVTFRCDPISEHNRLYWYRQTLGQGPEFLTYFQNEAQLEKSRLLSDRFSAERPKGSFSTLEIQRTEQGDSAMYLCASSASGGGRYEQYFGPGTRLTVT.

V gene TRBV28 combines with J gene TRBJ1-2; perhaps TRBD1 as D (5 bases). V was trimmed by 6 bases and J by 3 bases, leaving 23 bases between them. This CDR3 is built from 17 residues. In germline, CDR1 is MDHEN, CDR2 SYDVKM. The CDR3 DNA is TGTGCCAGCAGCCGATCCGGGACCCCGACTGGGGACTATGGCTACACCTTC. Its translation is CASSRSGTPTGDYGYTF.

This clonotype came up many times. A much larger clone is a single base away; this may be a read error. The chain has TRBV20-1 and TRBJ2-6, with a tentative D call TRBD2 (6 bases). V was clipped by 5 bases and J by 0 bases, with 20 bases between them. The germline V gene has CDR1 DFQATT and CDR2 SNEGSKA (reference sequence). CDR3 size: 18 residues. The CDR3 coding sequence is TGCAGTGCTGAGCCGACCCGGGACTGGCTCTCTGGGGCCAACGTCCTGACTTTC. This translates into CSAEPTRDWLSGANVLTF.